The 26 T cell receptor beta chains in this list originate from one sample, sequenced in a study of T cell responses to AZD1222 COVID-19 vaccine. Some clones are missing from TCRdb's copy, which holds only in-frame ones; the method was immunoSEQ multiplex PCR. The sample gives some 180,000 clones, around 90% of which show up once; approximately 1.9% is in the top ten. Specimen: peripheral blood, collected 28 days after the second AZD1222 dose. The receptors stem from an adult who received the AZD1222 COVID-19 vaccine.

This clone appeared once. The chain has TRBV5-4 and TRBJ1-1, with D unresolved. Trimming stripped 0 bases from V and 0 bases from J, with 6 bases between. Germline CDR1 reads SGHNT; CDR2 reads YYREEE (reference sequence). The length of the CDR3 is 14 residues. CDR3 sequence reads: CASSLDTVNTEAFF. The CDR3 coding sequence is TGTGCCAGCAGCTTGGATACAGTGAACACTGAAGCTTTCTTT.

This clone was counted between two and nine times. V and J are TRBV5-5 and TRBJ1-2; weak D call: TRBD1 (5 bases). Germline loops: CDR1 SGHKS, CDR2 YYEKEE (reference sequence). CDR3 size: 12 residues. Trimming stripped 1 base from V and 8 bases from J, with 9 bases between. The CDR3 DNA reads TGTGCCAGCAGCTTGCCGGGGGTCGGCTACACCTTC. Protein product: CASSLPGVGYTF.

The chain has TRBV7-9 and TRBJ1-5, with D perhaps matching TRBD1 (6 bases). Germline-derived CDR1 and CDR2 are SEHNR and FQNEAQ (reference sequence). The V end lost 4 bases, the J end lost 7 bases, and 14 bases lay between the germline ends. The CDR3 consists of 14 residues. DNA for the CDR3: TGTGCCAGCAGCTCTACAGGGTTTGAACAGCCCCAGCATTTT. Encoded protein: CASSSTGFEQPQHF.

The chain links TRBV28 to TRBJ1-2; no definite D call. Germline V gene data show CDR1 as MDHEN and CDR2 as SYDVKM. CDR3 length: 12 amino acids. Between the trimmed V and J ends, which lost 3 bases and 4 bases, there was a span of 6 bases. The CDR3 here is CASSLGAYGYTF. As DNA, the CDR3 is TGTGCCAGCAGTTTGGGTGCCTATGGCTACACCTTC.

The chain is built from TRBV5-4 and TRBJ2-7, with D perhaps being TRBD1 or TRBD2 (6 bases each). The CDR3 is 14 amino acids. The V end was cut by 4 bases, the J end by 0 bases, with 11 bases between. Germline CDR1 is SGHNT and CDR2 is YYREEE (reference sequence). CDR3 protein: CASSPRGPSYEQYF. The CDR3 DNA sequence: TGTGCCAGCAGCCCACGGGGGCCCTCCTACGAGCAGTACTTC.

The chain has TRBV9 and TRBJ2-5; tentatively, D is TRBD2 (5 bases). The CDR3 runs to 14 residues. CDR1 is SGDLS and CDR2 is YYNGEE in the germline V gene. Trimming shortened V by 4 bases and J by 4 bases, and 14 bases separated the two germline ends. CDR3 protein: CASSHTRPLETQYF. The CDR3 coding sequence is TGTGCCAGCAGCCATACTAGACCACTAGAGACCCAGTACTTC. Variable domain in full (rest from reference TRBV9 and TRBJ2-5): DSGVTQTPKHLITATGQRVTLRCSPRSGDLSVYWYQQSLDQGLQFLIQYYNGEERAKGNILERFSAQQFPDLHSELNLSSLELGDSALYFCASSHTRPLETQYFGPGTRLLVL.

This rearrangement joins TRBV7-3 to TRBJ1-6; D not resolved. The CDR3 runs 15 residues. V lost 3 bases, J lost 3 bases, and 9 bases lay in between. Germline V gives CDR1 SGHTA, CDR2 FQGTGA. The CDR3 bases are TGTGCCAGCAGCTTGGCAGGTGACTATAATTCACCCCTCCACTTT. It translates to CASSLAGDYNSPLHF.

The chain recombines TRBV30 with TRBJ2-5, with TRBD2 identical over 9 bases. Germline CDR1 reads GTSNPN; CDR2 reads SVGIG (reference sequence). The CDR3 runs to 17 residues. The CDR3: CASGAAGGTSFGETQYF. In DNA, the CDR3 is TGTGCATCGGGGGCCGCCGGCGGGACTAGCTTTGGAGAGACCCAGTACTTC.

This rearrangement joins TRBV7-2 to TRBJ2-7, with TRBD1 matching over 9 bases. With 5 bases clipped from V and 3 bases from J, the junction kept 5 bases outside the gene matches. The CDR3 sequence is 14 residues long. Germline V gene data show CDR1 as SGHTA and CDR2 as FQGNSA. CDR3 protein: CASSETGGGYEQYF. As DNA, the CDR3 is TGTGCCAGCAGCGAGACAGGGGGGGGCTACGAGCAGTACTTC.

The chain joins TRBV27 to TRBJ2-7; 12 bases fit TRBD1. CDR3 length: 15 amino acids. The germline CDR1 and CDR2 sequences are MNHEY and SMNVEV (reference sequence). The J segment lost 5 bases and the V segment lost 0 bases, leaving 2 bases of the junction unmatched. The CDR3 is CASSLSGQGADEQYF. In DNA, the CDR3 is TGTGCCAGCAGTTTATCGGGACAGGGGGCCGACGAGCAGTACTTC.

V is TRBV30 and J is TRBJ1-2; D gene ambiguous. This CDR3 has 14 residues. The V gene lost 0 bases and the J gene lost 0 bases, with 8 bases spanning the gap. Germline CDR1 reads GTSNPN; CDR2 reads SVGIG (reference sequence). The DNA for the CDR3 is TGTGCCTGGAGTGTGGCTCCCGCTAACTATGGCTACACCTTC. Translation: CAWSVAPANYGYTF. Together with reference TRBV30 and TRBJ1-2, the CDR3 gives the full variable domain: SQTIHQWPATLVQPVGSPLSLECTVEGTSNPNLYWYRQAAGRGLQLLFYSVGIGQISSEVPQNLSASRPQDRQFILSSKKLLLSDSGFYLCAWSVAPANYGYTFGSGTRLTVV.

The chain employs TRBV10-3 and TRBJ1-4; a possible D gene is TRBD1 (5 bases). The CDR3 length is 15 residues. V lost 3 bases and J lost 0, with 8 bases in between. Germline V gene sequence: CDR1 ENHRY, CDR2 SYGVKD. The CDR3 DNA sequence: TGTGCCATCAGTGATGGACAAGCAACTAATGAAAAACTGTTTTTT. Its protein product is CAISDGQATNEKLFF.

As DNA, the CDR3 is TGTGCCAGCAGCCAAGATACTCGCCGGACTCTCCTTAATGAAAAACTGTTTTTT. Encoded protein: CASSQDTRRTLLNEKLFF. The chain employs TRBV3-1 (or the pseudogene TRBV3-2) and TRBJ1-4; D is unresolved. V lost 0 bases, J lost 4 bases, and 18 bases lay in between. Looked up from germline, CDR1 is LGHDT and CDR2 is YNNKEL (reference sequence). The CDR3 totals 18 residues.

J is TRBJ1-2 and V is TRBV5-1, with TRBD1 matching 12 bases. CDR3 length: 18 residues. Looked up from germline, CDR1 is SGHRS and CDR2 is YFSETQ. The ends lost 3 bases at V and 3 bases at J; junction bases unmatched: 12. The CDR3 nucleotides read TGCGCCAGCAGCTCCAAGGGACAGGGGGCGCAGGGGGACTATGGCTACACCTTC. Residues: CASSSKGQGAQGDYGYTF. Supplemented by reference TRBV5-1 and TRBJ1-2, the full variable domain reads KAGVTQTPRYLIKTRGQQVTLSCSPISGHRSVSWYQQTPGQGLQFLFEYFSETQRNKGNFPGRFSGRQFSNSRSEMNVSTLELGDSALYLCASSSKGQGAQGDYGYTFGSGTRLTVV.

The J gene is TRBJ1-6, the V gene TRBV11-3; D uncertain. This CDR3 region has 14 residues. Trimming stripped 5 bases from V and 0 bases from J, with 5 bases between. CDR1 is SGHNT, CDR2 YENEEA, per germline. In DNA, the CDR3 is TGTGCCAGCAGCCGTTCCTCCTATAATTCACCCCTCCACTTT. It specifies CASSRSSYNSPLHF.

The chain uses TRBV2 and TRBJ1-3; D gene uncertain. V was cut by 1 base and J by 2 bases, with 6 bases left in between. Germline-derived CDR1 and CDR2 are SNHLY and FYNNEI. This CDR3 contains 14 residues. The CDR3 DNA reads TGTGCCAGCAGTGAAGTCAGCGCTGGAAACACCATATATTTT. Encoded protein: CASSEVSAGNTIYF.

CDR3 residues: CASSIRGPGAGNTIYF. CDR3 DNA sequence: TGTGCCAGTAGTATTAGGGGCCCGGGAGCTGGAAACACCATATATTTT. The chain employs TRBV19 and TRBJ1-3; D might be TRBD1 (5 bases). The CDR3 length is 16 residues. From germline, CDR1 is LNHDA and CDR2 SQIVND (reference sequence). The V end was cut by 3 bases, the J end by 2 bases, with 14 bases between.

The chain carries TRBV5-1 and TRBJ1-4, with 11 bases that match TRBD1. CDR1 and CDR2 (germline): SGHRS, YFSETQ. The V segment lost 5 bases and the J segment 4 bases; nucleotides outside the gene matches: 7. The CDR3 length is 16 residues. The CDR3 DNA is TGCGCCAGCAGAGGACAGGGGGCGTTGAGTAATGAAAAACTGTTTTTT. This sequence encodes CASRGQGALSNEKLFF.

V gene TRBV6-4 combines with J gene TRBJ1-3; no definite D call. This CDR3 has 10 amino acids. CDR1 is MRHNA, CDR2 SNTAGT, per germline. V was shortened by 6 bases and J by 4 bases, with 1 base between the two germline ends. CDR3 loop: CASRGNTIYF. CDR3 in DNA: TGTGCCAGCAGAGGAAACACCATATATTTT.

The chain combines TRBV18 with TRBJ2-2; D is ambiguous. The CDR3 sequence is 13 residues long. Germline assignment: CDR1 KGHSH and CDR2 LQKENI. The ends were cut back, 3 bases at V and 5 bases at J, with 7 bases in the middle. The CDR3 protein is CASSPAVTGELFF. DNA for the CDR3: TGTGCCAGCTCACCGGCTGTTACCGGGGAGCTGTTTTTT. The variable domain in full, with the rest retrieved from reference TRBV18 and TRBJ2-2, is NAGVMQNPRHLVRRRGQEARLRCSPMKGHSHVYWYRQLPEEGLKFMVYLQKENIIDESGMPKERFSAEFPKEGPSILRIQQVVRGDSAAYFCASSPAVTGELFFGEGSRLTVL.

This chain uses TRBV5-1 with TRBJ1-6, with a tentative D call TRBD1 (5 bases). The germline CDR1 and CDR2 sequences are SGHRS and YFSETQ. V dropped 4 bases and J dropped 6 bases, with 14 bases sitting between them. This CDR3 comprises 15 residues. As DNA, the CDR3 is TGCGCCAGCAGCCACAGAGACAGACCTAATTCACCCCTCCACTTT. It is translated as CASSHRDRPNSPLHF. The full variable domain, its missing parts supplied by reference TRBV5-1 and TRBJ1-6, is KAGVTQTPRYLIKTRGQQVTLSCSPISGHRSVSWYQQTPGQGLQFLFEYFSETQRNKGNFPGRFSGRQFSNSRSEMNVSTLELGDSALYLCASSHRDRPNSPLHFGNGTRLTVT.

The chain is built from TRBV5-4 and TRBJ2-3; D uncertain. There are 15 residues in the CDR3. V dropped 0 bases and J dropped 2 bases, with 10 bases sitting between them. CDR1 and CDR2 from the germline V gene are SGHNT and YYREEE (reference sequence). The CDR3 DNA reads TGTGCCAGCAGCTTGGGTACGGCTGTCACAGATACGCAGTATTTT. As protein: CASSLGTAVTDTQYF.

The genes are TRBV12-3 or TRBV12-4 and TRBJ2-1; D may be TRBD2 (5 bases). V was pared by 7 bases and J by 5 bases, with 12 bases between. This CDR3 has 13 amino acids. The CDR3 sequence: CASTFGKNNEQFF. In DNA form, the CDR3 reads TGTGCCAGCACCTTCGGGAAGAACAATGAGCAGTTCTTC.

The rearrangement joins TRBV7-2 to TRBJ1-6; D may be TRBD1 (6 bases). This CDR3 comprises 15 residues. The V and J ends lost 0 bases and 6 bases respectively, with 9 bases between them. Looked up from germline, CDR1 is SGHTA and CDR2 is FQGNSA. For the CDR3, the DNA is TGTGCCAGCAGCTTAGCGGGGGCCTCTAATTCACCCCTCCACTTT. Its protein is CASSLAGASNSPLHF.

The gene calls are TRBV12-3 or TRBV12-4 and TRBJ2-7; 8 positions agree with TRBD1. V lost 6 bases to trimming and J lost 5 bases; unmatched junction nucleotides: 6. This CDR3 is built from 13 residues. The CDR3 DNA is TGTGCCAGCAGCCGGGGACAGGTCCACGAGCAGTACTTC. Its protein is CASSRGQVHEQYF.

This clone was found once. At one boundary the junction diverges from the germline segment, which might be a read error. This chain joins TRBV6-5 and TRBJ2-1; TRBD2 agrees at 8 bases. CDR3 length: 13 amino acids. Germline V gene data show CDR1 as MNHEY and CDR2 as SVGAGI. CDR3 region: CASSYSTSGRAIF. In nucleotides, the CDR3 is TGTGCCAGCAGTTACTCGACGAGCGGGAGAGCGATCTTC.